This T cell receptor beta chain is drawn from a study of cytomegalovirus exposure and HLA in healthy donors. Across the study: Earlier sequencing of 150 million to 200 million T cells yielded 100 million to 140 million unique TCR beta sequences. Study conclusions and caveats: Relative to the approximately 700-donor mean, N-insertions were reportedly fewer in an Asian-associated ancestry cluster in a later analysis. Later analysis identified a missense DCLRE1C variant that was linked to TCR beta V- and J-gene trimming.

The V gene lost 5 bases and the J gene lost 1 base, with 18 bases spanning the gap. CDR3 length: 16 amino acids. CDR1 and CDR2 (germline): MNHEY, SMNVEV (reference sequence). Amplification used 60 Vbeta primers and 13 Jbeta primers. Here immunoSEQ multiplex PCR was the method, and the copy in TCRdb shows in-frame clones only, minus some. The sample has under 200,000 clones, and its top ten clones hold under 6.5%. On this clone itself: Its specificity is unknown.

The sample consisted of PBMCs. The rearrangement joins TRBV27 to TRBJ2-7; D is possibly TRBD1 (6 bases). This TCR was recovered from a man aged 30 to 45 in good health and CMV-seronegative. The chain's CDR3 is CASSPNLQGQSYEQYF. The CDR3 nucleotides read TGTGCCAGCAGTCCAAATTTACAGGGTCAATCCTACGAGCAGTACTTC.